This T cell receptor beta chain was identified during a study of regulatory and conventional T cells in RAG deficiency (dated by TCRdb to the late 2010s). Background on the whole study: The study used high-throughput TCR beta sequencing to compare repertoire diversity and composition of Treg, conventional CD4+ and CD8+ T cells between RAG-deficient patients and healthy controls.

General conclusions and limits of the study: All patient T-cell subsets had shorter CDR3 lengths; Omenn syndrome patients showed >80% Treg-Tconv repertoire overlap at nucleotide and amino acid level. Unique TCR beta sequences from Treg cells were approximately 100-fold fewer in Omenn syndrome and CID/AS patients than controls, versus approximately 9.3-fold for other subsets. Some T-cell subset analyses were not done for some subjects. RAG-deficient patients showed markedly lower Shannon entropy and higher Simpson indices than control T-cell subpopulations. In Omenn syndrome patients, sorted CD25-high CD127-low cells may represent peripherally activated cells rather than bona fide Treg cells.

Before genomic DNA extraction, regulatory T cells were purified from blood as CD4+CD25-high CD127-low cells. Fewer than ten healthy control donors were used as the comparison group for repertoire analyses. Of note for this clone: Its cognate antigen has yet to be identified. Base qualities are not provided; no much larger clone lies one nucleotide away.

Library preparation employed the immunoSEQ multiplex PCR assay. Rearranged TCR beta chain products were amplified from the genomic DNA of sorted T-cell subsets and were then sequenced. As for how the authors treated the data: Shannon entropy and Simpson indices were used to measure the diversity of productive TCR beta rearrangements in each repertoire. To assess clonal expansion, the frequencies of the 100 most abundant productive TCR beta clonotypes were added up as a share of total reads. The TRB repertoires were scored with a self-reactivity index built on which amino acids appear at CDR3beta positions 6 and 7. Repertoire analyses used two-way ANOVA; flow cytometric analyses used Student t or Mann-Whitney tests. This immuneACCESS table, as held by TCRdb, lists in-frame sequences with V and J called but not all clones. Of the missing ones, under half trace to an unresolved V gene in checked studies; the others have no known cause. That table is the source of V, J and clone size, and D and trimming were worked out from the DNA. The sample table contains some 28,000 clones; only one count was recorded for over 80% of them. The ten most abundant clones make up over 0.75% of the sample.

These same records also appear under a second study, on regulatory T cells. As the second study states: The multiplex PCR relied on 52 forward TRBV primers and 13 reverse TRBJ primers, and amplification bias was corrected through assay-based and computational methods. Repertoires from patients had restricted unique TRB V-J pairs and skewed V and J gene usage, with the strongest effect in regulatory T cells. T-cell receptor beta repertoires of sorted regulatory, conventional CD4+ and CD8+ T cells were compared between CD3G-deficient patients and healthy controls. Peripheral blood mononuclear cells were isolated by Ficoll density separation. Rearranged TRB loci were amplified from genomic DNA by multiplex PCR within the immunoSEQ assay. TRB amplicons were sequenced using an Illumina HiSeq platform. Custom algorithms error-filtered the raw sequences and aligned the raw sequences to reference gene sequences, after which the immunoSEQ online tools were used for analysis. Frequencies of productive and nonproductive TRB rearrangements were evaluated among both unique and total sequences. Group comparisons used t tests, Mann-Whitney tests or two-way ANOVA run in Prism software.

Sequencing was done on a sample of Tregs sorted from blood. The sequence was obtained from a human donor in good health.

This receptor has the CDR3 CASSIVGQAKLFF. The DNA sequence is given as TGTGCCAGTAGTATAGTGGGACAGGCTAAACTGTTTTTT. Rearrangement joined TRBV19 to TRBJ1-4; a stretch of 8 junction bases matches TRBD1. CDR1 and CDR2 were assigned from the germline V gene (reference sequence) as LNHDA and SQIVND. V loses 1 base at its end and J loses 11 bases; junction bases beyond the gene matches: 3. The CDR3 starts with the cysteine, ends with the phenylalanine, and has 13 residues. The retained sequence is limited to the CDR3, 39 bases, with the frame set at the first base.